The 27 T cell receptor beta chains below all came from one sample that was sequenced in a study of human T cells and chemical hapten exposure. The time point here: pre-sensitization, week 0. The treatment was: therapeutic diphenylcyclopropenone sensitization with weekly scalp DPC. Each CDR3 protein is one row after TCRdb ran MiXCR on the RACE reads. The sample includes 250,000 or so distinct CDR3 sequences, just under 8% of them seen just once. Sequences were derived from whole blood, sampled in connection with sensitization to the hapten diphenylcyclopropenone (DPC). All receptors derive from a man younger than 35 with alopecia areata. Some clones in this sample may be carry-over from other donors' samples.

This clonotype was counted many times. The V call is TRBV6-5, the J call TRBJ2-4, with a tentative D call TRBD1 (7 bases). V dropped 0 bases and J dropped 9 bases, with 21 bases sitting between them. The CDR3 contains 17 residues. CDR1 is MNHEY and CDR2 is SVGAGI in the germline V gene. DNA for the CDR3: TGTGCCAGCAGTTACTCGCGGGACAGCTCTCGCCCAAGCATTCAGTACTTC. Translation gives CASSYSRDSSRPSIQYF.

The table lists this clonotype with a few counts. This CDR3 reads CASSQTETQETQYF. The CDR3 coding sequence is TGCGCCAGCAGCCAGACAGAAACACAAGAGACCCAGTACTTC. The chain combines TRBV5-1 with TRBJ2-5; maybe TRBD1 (5 bases). Trimming pared 4 bases from V and 2 bases from J, leaving 12 bases between. This CDR3 region has 14 residues. Germline V gene data show CDR1 as SGHRS and CDR2 as YFSETQ.

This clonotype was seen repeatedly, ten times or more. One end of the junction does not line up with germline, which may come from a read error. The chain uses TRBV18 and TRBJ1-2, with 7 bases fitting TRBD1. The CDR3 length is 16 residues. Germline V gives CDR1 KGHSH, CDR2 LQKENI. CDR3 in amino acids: CASSPPSTGPSYGYTF. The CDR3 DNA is TGTGCCAGCTCGCCACCTTCGACAGGGCCTTCGTATGGCTACACCTTC.

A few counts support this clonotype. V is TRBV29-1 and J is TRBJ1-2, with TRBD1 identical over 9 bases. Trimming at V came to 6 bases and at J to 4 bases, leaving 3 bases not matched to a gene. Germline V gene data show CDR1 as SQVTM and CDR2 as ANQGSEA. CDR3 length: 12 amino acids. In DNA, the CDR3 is TGCAGCGTCGCGGACAGGGGCTATGGCTACACCTTC. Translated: CSVADRGYGYTF.

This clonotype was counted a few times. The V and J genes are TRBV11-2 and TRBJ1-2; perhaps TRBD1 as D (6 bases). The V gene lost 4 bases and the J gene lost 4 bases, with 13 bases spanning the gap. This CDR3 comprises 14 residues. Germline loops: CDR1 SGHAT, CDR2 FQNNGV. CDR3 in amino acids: CASSSVQGGYGYTF. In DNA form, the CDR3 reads TGTGCCAGCAGCTCAGTACAGGGTGGCTATGGCTACACCTTC.

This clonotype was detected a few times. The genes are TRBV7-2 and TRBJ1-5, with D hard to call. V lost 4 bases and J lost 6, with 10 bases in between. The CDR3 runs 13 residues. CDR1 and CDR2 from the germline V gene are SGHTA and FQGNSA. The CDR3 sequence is CASSSSAFQPQHF. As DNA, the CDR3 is TGTGCCAGCAGCTCAAGCGCTTTTCAGCCCCAGCATTTT.

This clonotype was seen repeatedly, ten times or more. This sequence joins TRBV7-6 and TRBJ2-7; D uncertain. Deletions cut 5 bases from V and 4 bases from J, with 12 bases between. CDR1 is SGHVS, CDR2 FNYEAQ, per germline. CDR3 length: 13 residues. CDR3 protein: CASSLAEDYEQYV. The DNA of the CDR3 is TGTGCCAGCAGCCTCGCAGAGGATTACGAGCAGTACGTC.

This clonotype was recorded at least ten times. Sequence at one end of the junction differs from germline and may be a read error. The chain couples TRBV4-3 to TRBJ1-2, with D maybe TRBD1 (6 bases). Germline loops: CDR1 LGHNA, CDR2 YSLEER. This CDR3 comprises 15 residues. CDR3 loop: CASSQEGAGGGGEAF. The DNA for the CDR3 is TGCGCCAGCAGCCAAGAGGGGGCAGGAGGGGGAGGTGAGGCCTTC.

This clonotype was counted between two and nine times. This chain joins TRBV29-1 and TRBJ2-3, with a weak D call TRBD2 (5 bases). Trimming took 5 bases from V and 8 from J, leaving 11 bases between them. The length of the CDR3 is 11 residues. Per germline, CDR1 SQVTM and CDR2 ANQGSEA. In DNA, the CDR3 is TGCAGCGTTTTGGAGGCGGGTACGCAGTATTTT. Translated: CSVLEAGTQYF.

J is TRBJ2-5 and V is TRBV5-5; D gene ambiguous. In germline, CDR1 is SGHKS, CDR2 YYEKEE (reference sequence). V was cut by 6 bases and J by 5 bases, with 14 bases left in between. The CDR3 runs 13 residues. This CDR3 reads CASNLERSETQYF. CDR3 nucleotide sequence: TGTGCCAGCAACCTCGAAAGGTCCGAGACCCAGTACTTC.

CDR3 sequence reads: CASGQGASEAFF. For the CDR3, the DNA is TGCGCCAGTGGACAGGGGGCCTCTGAAGCTTTCTTT. V gene TRBV5-1 combines with J gene TRBJ1-1, with 11 bases identical to TRBD1. The ends lost 8 bases at V and 6 bases at J; junction bases unmatched: 3. The CDR3 length is 12 residues. CDR1 is SGHRS, CDR2 YFSETQ, per germline.

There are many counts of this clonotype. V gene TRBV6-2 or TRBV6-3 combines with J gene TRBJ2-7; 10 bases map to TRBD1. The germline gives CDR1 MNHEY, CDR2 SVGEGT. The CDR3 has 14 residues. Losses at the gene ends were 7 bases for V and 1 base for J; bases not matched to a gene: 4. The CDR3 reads CASNRDRGSYEQYV. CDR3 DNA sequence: TGTGCCAGCAACCGGGACAGGGGTTCCTACGAGCAGTACGTC.

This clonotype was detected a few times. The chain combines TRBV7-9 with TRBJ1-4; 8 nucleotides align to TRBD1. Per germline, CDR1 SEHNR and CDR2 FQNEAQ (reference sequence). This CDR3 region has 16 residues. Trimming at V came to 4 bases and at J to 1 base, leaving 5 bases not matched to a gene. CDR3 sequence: CASSSGDRGTNEKLFF. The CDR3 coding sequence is TGTGCCAGCAGCTCAGGAGACAGGGGAACTAATGAAAAACTGTTTTTT.

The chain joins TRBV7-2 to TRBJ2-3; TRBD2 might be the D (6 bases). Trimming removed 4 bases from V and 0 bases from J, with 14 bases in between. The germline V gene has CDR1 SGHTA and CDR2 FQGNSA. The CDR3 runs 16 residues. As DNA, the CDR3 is TGTGCCAGCAGCTCGCCCGGGACTGCTAGCACAGATACGCAGTATTTT. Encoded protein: CASSSPGTASTDTQYF.

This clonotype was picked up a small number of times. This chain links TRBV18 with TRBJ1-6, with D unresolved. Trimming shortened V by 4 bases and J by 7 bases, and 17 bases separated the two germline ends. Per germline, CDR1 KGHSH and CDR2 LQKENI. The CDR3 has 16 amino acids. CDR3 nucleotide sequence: TGTGCCAGCTCACTAGAATCGGGGTTCGCGAATTCACCCCTCCACTTT. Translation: CASSLESGFANSPLHF. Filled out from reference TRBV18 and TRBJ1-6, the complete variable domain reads NAGVMQNPRHLVRRRGQEARLRCSPMKGHSHVYWYRQLPEEGLKFMVYLQKENIIDESGMPKERFSAEFPKEGPSILRIQQVVRGDSAAYFCASSLESGFANSPLHFGNGTRLTVT.

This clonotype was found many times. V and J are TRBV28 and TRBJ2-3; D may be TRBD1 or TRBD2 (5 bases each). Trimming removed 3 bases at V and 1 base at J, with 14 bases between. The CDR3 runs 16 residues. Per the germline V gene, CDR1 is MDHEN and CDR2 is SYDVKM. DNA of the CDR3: TGTGCCAGCAGTTTCGGAGCCGGGACGGGCACAGATACGCAGTATTTT. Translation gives CASSFGAGTGTDTQYF.

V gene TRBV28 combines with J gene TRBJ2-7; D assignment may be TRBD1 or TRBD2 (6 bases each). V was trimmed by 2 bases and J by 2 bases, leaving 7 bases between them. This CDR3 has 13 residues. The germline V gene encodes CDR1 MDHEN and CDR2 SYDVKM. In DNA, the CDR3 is TGTGCCAGCAGTTTAAGGGGGGCCTACGAGCAGTACGTC. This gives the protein CASSLRGAYEQYV.

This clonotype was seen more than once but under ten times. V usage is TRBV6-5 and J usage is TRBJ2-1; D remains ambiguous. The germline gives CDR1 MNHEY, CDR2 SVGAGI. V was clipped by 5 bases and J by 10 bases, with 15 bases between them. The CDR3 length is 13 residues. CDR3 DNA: TGTGCCAGCAGTCCAACGGTCCTGCGCGAGCAGTTCTTC. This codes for CASSPTVLREQFF.

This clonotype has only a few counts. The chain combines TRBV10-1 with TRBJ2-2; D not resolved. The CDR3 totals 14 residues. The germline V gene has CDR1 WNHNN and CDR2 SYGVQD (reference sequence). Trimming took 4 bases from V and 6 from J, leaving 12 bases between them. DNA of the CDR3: TGCGCCAGCAGTGTAAGCCGAGGTTCCGGGGAGCTGTTTTTT. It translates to CASSVSRGSGELFF.

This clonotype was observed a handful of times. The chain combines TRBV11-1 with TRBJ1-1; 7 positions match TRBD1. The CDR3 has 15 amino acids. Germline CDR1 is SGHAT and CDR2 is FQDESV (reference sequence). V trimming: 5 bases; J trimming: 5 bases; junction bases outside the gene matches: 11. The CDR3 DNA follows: TGTGCCAGCAGCGTGAACCCGGGACAGCGAACTGAAGCTTTCTTT. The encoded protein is CASSVNPGQRTEAFF. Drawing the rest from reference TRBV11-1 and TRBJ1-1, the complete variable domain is EAEVAQSPRYKITEKSQAVAFWCDPISGHATLYWYRQILGQGPELLVQFQDESVVDDSQLPKDRFSAERLKGVDSTLKIQPAELGDSAMYLCASSVNPGQRTEAFFGQGTRLTVV.

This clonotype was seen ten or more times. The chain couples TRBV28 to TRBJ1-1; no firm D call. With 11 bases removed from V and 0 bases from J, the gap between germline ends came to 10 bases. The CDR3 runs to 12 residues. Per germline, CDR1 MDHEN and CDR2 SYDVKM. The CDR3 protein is CAHNTMNTEAFF. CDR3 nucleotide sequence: TGTGCCCACAATACTATGAACACTGAAGCTTTCTTT.

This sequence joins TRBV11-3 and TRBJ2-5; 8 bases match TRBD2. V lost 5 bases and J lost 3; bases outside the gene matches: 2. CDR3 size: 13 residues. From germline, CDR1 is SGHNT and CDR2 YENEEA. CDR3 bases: TGTGCCAGCAGCAAAGCGGGGGAAGAGACCCAGTACTTC. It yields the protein CASSKAGEETQYF.

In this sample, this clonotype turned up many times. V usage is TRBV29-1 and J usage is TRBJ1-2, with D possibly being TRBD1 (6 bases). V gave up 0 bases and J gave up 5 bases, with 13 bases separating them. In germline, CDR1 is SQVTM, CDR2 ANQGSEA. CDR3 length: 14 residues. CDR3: CSVEDRRGWYGYTF. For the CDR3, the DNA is TGCAGCGTTGAAGATCGTAGGGGGTGGTATGGCTACACCTTC. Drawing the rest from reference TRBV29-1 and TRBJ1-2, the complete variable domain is SAVISQKPSRDICQRGTSLTIQCQVDSQVTMMFWYRQQPGQSLTLIATANQGSEATYESGFVIDKFPISRPNLTFSTLTVSNMSPEDSSIYLCSVEDRRGWYGYTFGSGTRLTVV.

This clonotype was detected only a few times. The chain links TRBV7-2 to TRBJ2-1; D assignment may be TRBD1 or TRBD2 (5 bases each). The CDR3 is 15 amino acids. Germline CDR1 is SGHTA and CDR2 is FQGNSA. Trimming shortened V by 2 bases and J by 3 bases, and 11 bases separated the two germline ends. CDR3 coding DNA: TGTGCCAGCAGCTTATCGAGGGGCTTCTACAATGAGCAGTTCTTC. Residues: CASSLSRGFYNEQFF.

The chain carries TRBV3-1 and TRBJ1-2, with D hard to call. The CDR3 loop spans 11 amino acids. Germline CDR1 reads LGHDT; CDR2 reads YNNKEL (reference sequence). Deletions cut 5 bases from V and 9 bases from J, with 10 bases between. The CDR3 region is CASSLDRSYTF. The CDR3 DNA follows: TGTGCCAGCAGCTTAGATAGGAGCTACACCTTC.

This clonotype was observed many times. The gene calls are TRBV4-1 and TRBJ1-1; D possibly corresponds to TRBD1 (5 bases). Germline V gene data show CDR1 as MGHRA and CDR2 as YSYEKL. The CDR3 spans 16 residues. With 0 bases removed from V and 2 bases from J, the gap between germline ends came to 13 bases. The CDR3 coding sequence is TGCGCCAGCAGCCAAGATCAAGGGGCGGGTAACACTGAAGCTTTCTTT. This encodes CASSQDQGAGNTEAFF.

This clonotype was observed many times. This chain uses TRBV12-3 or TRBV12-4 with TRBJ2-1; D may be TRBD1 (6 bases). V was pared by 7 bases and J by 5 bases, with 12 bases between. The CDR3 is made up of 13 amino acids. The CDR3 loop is CASIKDRNNEQFF. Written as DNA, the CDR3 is TGTGCCAGCATCAAGGACAGAAACAATGAGCAGTTCTTC.